A selection of T cell receptor beta chains follows, all from one sample in a study of shared clonotypes between healthy human individuals. The repertoire was sequenced with immunoSEQ multiplex PCR; TCRdb's copy has only in-frame clones and lacks some. The sample has about 610,000 clones, 96% seen once; the top ten hold about 0.12%. Sequencing input: naive CD8+ T cells sorted from blood. Every receptor here comes from a woman aged 25 to 39 in good health. The CDR3 runs from the conserved cysteine through the conserved F or W. Each record gives: J gene, V gene, CDR3 length, CDR3 protein.

j_call: TRBJ1-1
v_call: TRBV7-9
cdr3_length: 14
cdr3_aa: CASSLLTGGTEAFF

j_call: TRBJ2-7
v_call: TRBV5-1
cdr3_length: 15
cdr3_aa: CASSLEAGGPYEQYF

j_call: TRBJ2-5
v_call: TRBV19
cdr3_length: 13
cdr3_aa: CASSIGDQETQYF

j_call: TRBJ2-1
v_call: TRBV29-1
cdr3_length: 13
cdr3_aa: CSVNGIKYNEQFF

j_call: TRBJ2-5
v_call: TRBV19
cdr3_length: 13
cdr3_aa: CASSMGQQETQYF

j_call: TRBJ1-2
v_call: TRBV6-5
cdr3_length: 11
cdr3_aa: CASRGGPGYTF

j_call: TRBJ1-1
v_call: TRBV29-1
cdr3_length: 13
cdr3_aa: CSAVTGFGTEAFF

j_call: TRBJ2-2
v_call: TRBV5-6
cdr3_length: 15
cdr3_aa: CASSPGWGLTGELFF

j_call: TRBJ2-7
v_call: TRBV6-6
cdr3_length: 14
cdr3_aa: CASRQTSADYEQYF

j_call: TRBJ2-7
v_call: TRBV9
cdr3_length: 15
cdr3_aa: CASSASTGAEYEQYF

j_call: TRBJ2-1
v_call: TRBV2
cdr3_length: 11
cdr3_aa: CASRFDNEQFF

j_call: TRBJ1-4
v_call: TRBV6-5
cdr3_length: 14
cdr3_aa: CASSPTGVGEKLFF

j_call: TRBJ2-1
v_call: TRBV29-1
cdr3_length: 15
cdr3_aa: CSVEYPSGVDNEQFF

j_call: TRBJ1-2
v_call: TRBV6-5
cdr3_length: 14
cdr3_aa: CASSSSASNYGYTF

j_call: TRBJ2-7
v_call: TRBV10-1
cdr3_length: 14
cdr3_aa: CASSEDRDFYEQYF

j_call: TRBJ2-7
v_call: TRBV7-8
cdr3_length: 14
cdr3_aa: CASSLGGVRYEQYF

j_call: TRBJ2-3
v_call: TRBV28
cdr3_length: 15
cdr3_aa: CASSLVGLGTDTQYF

j_call: TRBJ2-7
v_call: TRBV7-9
cdr3_length: 15
cdr3_aa: CASSSTSGRAYEQYF

j_call: TRBJ2-5
v_call: TRBV5-6
cdr3_length: 12
cdr3_aa: CASSGVGETQYF

j_call: TRBJ1-5
v_call: TRBV5-6
cdr3_length: 14
cdr3_aa: CASSLDGSNQPQHF

j_call: TRBJ1-2
v_call: TRBV25-1
cdr3_length: 12
cdr3_aa: CAILRPGHGYTF

j_call: TRBJ1-2
v_call: TRBV13
cdr3_length: 15
cdr3_aa: CASSAGTGGNYGYTF

j_call: TRBJ1-1
v_call: TRBV4-1
cdr3_length: 15
cdr3_aa: CASSQVTGLNTEAFF

j_call: TRBJ1-5
v_call: TRBV6-1
cdr3_length: 17
cdr3_aa: CASSEVKGQGLNQPQHF

j_call: TRBJ1-1
v_call: TRBV9
cdr3_length: 14
cdr3_aa: CASRLTGTETEAFF

j_call: TRBJ2-7
v_call: TRBV4-1
cdr3_length: 17
cdr3_aa: CASSHVAQREVGYEQYF

j_call: TRBJ2-2
v_call: TRBV15
cdr3_length: 15
cdr3_aa: CATSPGPSNTGELFF

j_call: TRBJ2-1
v_call: TRBV7-9
cdr3_length: 13
cdr3_aa: CASSLDWDNEQFF

j_call: TRBJ1-5
v_call: TRBV19
cdr3_length: 14
cdr3_aa: CASSMGYDNQPQHF

j_call: TRBJ2-2
v_call: TRBV9
cdr3_length: 16
cdr3_aa: CASSVDKGPNTGELFF

j_call: TRBJ1-1
v_call: TRBV6-5
cdr3_length: 14
cdr3_aa: CASSLITGLSEAFF

j_call: TRBJ2-7
v_call: TRBV27
cdr3_length: 16
cdr3_aa: CASSPSLGAFSYEQYF

j_call: TRBJ2-3
v_call: TRBV27
cdr3_length: 14
cdr3_aa: CASGIRDGLDTQYF

j_call: TRBJ2-7
v_call: TRBV5-1
cdr3_length: 14
cdr3_aa: CASSFRGISYEQYF

j_call: TRBJ2-1
v_call: TRBV28
cdr3_length: 17
cdr3_aa: CASSYAPVRFKGNEQFF

j_call: TRBJ2-7
v_call: TRBV9
cdr3_length: 15
cdr3_aa: CASSPRGRGTYEQYF

j_call: TRBJ2-1
v_call: TRBV19
cdr3_length: 14
cdr3_aa: CASKSGTGYNEQFF

j_call: TRBJ2-3
v_call: TRBV6-5
cdr3_length: 15
cdr3_aa: CASSTSWASTDTQYF

j_call: TRBJ2-7
v_call: TRBV6-1
cdr3_length: 14
cdr3_aa: CASSQPGPTYEQYF

j_call: TRBJ2-7
v_call: TRBV28
cdr3_length: 14
cdr3_aa: CASSLGKRADEQYF

j_call: TRBJ2-5
v_call: TRBV18
cdr3_length: 16
cdr3_aa: CASSPRDRGGQETQYF

j_call: TRBJ1-5
v_call: TRBV7-9
cdr3_length: 14
cdr3_aa: CASSLVGGDQPQHF

j_call: TRBJ2-2
v_call: TRBV6-5
cdr3_length: 14
cdr3_aa: CASSGLAMSGELFF

j_call: TRBJ2-1
v_call: TRBV11-2
cdr3_length: 17
cdr3_aa: CASSLVEGTSIINEQFF

j_call: TRBJ2-7
v_call: TRBV4-2
cdr3_length: 16
cdr3_aa: CASSQETGTPSYEQYF

j_call: TRBJ2-1
v_call: TRBV30
cdr3_length: 14
cdr3_aa: CAWSPRTSDNEQFF

j_call: TRBJ1-5
v_call: TRBV10-3
cdr3_length: 13
cdr3_aa: CAISESYSQPQHF

j_call: TRBJ1-2
v_call: TRBV4-1
cdr3_length: 12
cdr3_aa: CASSSGRQIAHF

j_call: TRBJ2-7
v_call: TRBV6-7
cdr3_length: 16
cdr3_aa: CASSPRTSGRSYEQYF

j_call: TRBJ1-2
v_call: TRBV7-9
cdr3_length: 15
cdr3_aa: CASSSGTGSPYGYTF

j_call: TRBJ2-7
v_call: TRBV13
cdr3_length: 13
cdr3_aa: CASSLGEAYEQYF

j_call: TRBJ2-7
v_call: TRBV27
cdr3_length: 14
cdr3_aa: CASSQGIGRSEQYF

j_call: TRBJ2-2
v_call: TRBV13
cdr3_length: 17
cdr3_aa: CASSSGLAGGPTGELFF

j_call: TRBJ2-7
v_call: TRBV19
cdr3_length: 13
cdr3_aa: CASGYGQIYEQYF

j_call: TRBJ2-7
v_call: TRBV5-1
cdr3_length: 13
cdr3_aa: CASSPVGGYEQYF

j_call: TRBJ2-7
v_call: TRBV5-4
cdr3_length: 14
cdr3_aa: CASSLYDRVYEQYF

j_call: TRBJ2-5
v_call: TRBV5-4
cdr3_length: 13
cdr3_aa: CASSFEASETQYF

j_call: TRBJ2-1
v_call: TRBV19
cdr3_length: 21
cdr3_aa: CASIPYAGTSPHKGSYNEQFF

j_call: TRBJ1-1
v_call: TRBV29-1
cdr3_length: 12
cdr3_aa: CSVQGGRTEAFF

j_call: TRBJ1-2
v_call: TRBV5-6
cdr3_length: 14
cdr3_aa: CASSLFGGGDGYTF